The present entry profiles one TCR beta chain with its context. This specimen comes from a study of T cell repertoires in cytomegalovirus infection. TCRdb itself ran the reads through MiXCR, one entry per CDR3 protein. The repertoire holds roughly 280,000 distinct CDR3 sequences, roughly 9.1% seen once, with about 15% in the top ten. Germline lookup yields CDR1 SEHNR and CDR2 FQNEAQ (reference sequence). The CDR3 sequence is 13 residues long. Trimming took 2 bases from V and 7 from J, leaving 6 bases between them. The chain combines TRBV7-9 with TRBJ1-6; no firm D call. Sequenced material: PBMCs. This clonotype was sampled from a human donor in good health (CMV status not recorded). Some clones in this sample may be carry-over from other donors' samples. The CDR3 reads CASSLSANSPLHF. The CDR3 DNA sequence: TGTGCCAGCAGCTTATCGGCGAATTCACCCCTCCACTTT.